This is a list of T cell receptor beta chains from one sample in a study of control samples from healthy donors and cancer patients. Assay used: immunoSEQ multiplex PCR; TCRdb lists only in-frame clones, some missing. This table holds over 100,000 clones, 90% found once. Source material: blood. The receptors were gathered from a man aged 40-49 years in good health. The CDR3 runs from the conserved cysteine through the conserved F or W. A D gene is named only where the DNA matches it firmly. Clone sizes are given selectively: once, few, many, or a class where the clone is expanded.

D gene | J gene | V gene | clone size | CDR3 DNA | CDR3 protein
TRBD1 | TRBJ2-1 | TRBV6-6 | - | TGTGCCAGCAAGACCGGACAGGTTTACAATGAGCAGTTCTTC | CASKTGQVYNEQFF
TRBD1 | TRBJ1-2 | TRBV10-2 | few | TGCGCCACCCGCCGGGACAGCTATGGCTACACCTTC | CATRRDSYGYTF
TRBD1 | TRBJ2-7 | TRBV2 | - | TGTGCCAGCAGTTATAGACAGGGTTCAGAGCAGTACTTC | CASSYRQGSEQYF
- | TRBJ2-5 | TRBV3-1/TRBV3-2 | - | TGTGCCAGCACTAGCGAAGGGGACCGTGAGACCCAGTACTTC | CASTSEGDRETQYF
- | TRBJ2-3 | TRBV6-5 | - | TGTGCCAGCAGTTTGGGGCGGTGGGGGACAGATACGCAGTATTTT | CASSLGRWGTDTQYF
- | TRBJ1-1 | TRBV29-1 | once | TGCAGCGTTGACCGCTGGAACACTGAAGCTTTCTTT | CSVDRWNTEAFF
TRBD1 | TRBJ1-6 | TRBV7-8 | - | TGTGCCAGCAGCTTAGTCTGGCGGGGACAGGGGGCGTCACCCCTCCACTTT | CASSLVWRGQGASPLHF
- | TRBJ1-1 | TRBV5-1 | - | TGCGCCAGCAGCTTGCGGGGGGGGGAAGGGAACACTGAAGCTTTCTTT | CASSLRGGEGNTEAFF
- | TRBJ2-4 | TRBV9 | - | TGTGCCAGCAGCTCCTCAGGGGATGGAGTTGGCAAAAACATTCAGTACTTC | CASSSSGDGVGKNIQYF
TRBD1 | TRBJ1-5 | TRBV18 | - | TGTGCCAGCTCACGGGACGGACAGGACAATCAGCCCCAGCATTTT | CASSRDGQDNQPQHF
- | TRBJ2-2 | TRBV29-1 | - | TGCAGCGCTGGGGTAATCACGAACACCGGGGAGCTGTTTTTT | CSAGVITNTGELFF
- | TRBJ2-5 | TRBV5-1 | - | TGCGCCAGCAGCTTGGATGGGGGGTCTCAAGAGACCCAGTACTTC | CASSLDGGSQETQYF
- | TRBJ1-5 | TRBV9 | - | TGTGCCAGCAGCGCCTCAGGAGTTGACAATCAGCCCCAGCATTTT | CASSASGVDNQPQHF
- | TRBJ1-1 | TRBV5-1 | - | TGCGCCAGCAGCTTGGATGTAGACAGGTTGAACACTGAAGCTTTCTTT | CASSLDVDRLNTEAFF
- | TRBJ1-5 | TRBV6-1 | few | TGTGCCAGCACTGAGGGGGGGTCGGGACCCGGCAATCAGCCCCAGCATTTT | CASTEGGSGPGNQPQHF
- | TRBJ1-2 | TRBV28 | - | TGTGCCAGCAGCCCCGACGGGAGCGTTTATGGCTACACCTTC | CASSPDGSVYGYTF
- | TRBJ1-1 | TRBV10-3 | few | TGTGCCATCAGTGACACCGGGAGACCGGAGGGTGAAGCTTTCTTT | CAISDTGRPEGEAFF
- | TRBJ1-1 | TRBV3-1/TRBV3-2 | - | TGTGCCAGCAGCCAAGGCAGATCCCACACTGAAGCTTTCTTT | CASSQGRSHTEAFF
TRBD1 | TRBJ2-5 | TRBV5-4 | - | TGTGCCAGCAGCCCTACAGGGGGCTTGGGGGAGACCCAGTACTTC | CASSPTGGLGETQYF
TRBD2 | TRBJ2-1 | TRBV6-2/TRBV6-3 | once | TGTGCCAGCACTTACCCGGCCGGGAGCGGGGATTACAATGAGCAGTTCTTC | CASTYPAGSGDYNEQFF
- | TRBJ1-1 | TRBV4-1 | - | TGCGCCAGCAGCCAAGGGCAGGGGAGTAAGGGATTCTCTGAAGCTTTCTTT | CASSQGQGSKGFSEAFF
TRBD1 | TRBJ1-4 | TRBV29-1 | - | TGCAGCGTTCCGGGACAGGGAGGGGAAAAACTGTTTTTT | CSVPGQGGEKLFF
- | TRBJ2-2 | TRBV5-1 | - | TGCGCCAGCAGCGGTGGGACAACACCCACCGGGGAGCTGTTTTTT | CASSGGTTPTGELFF
TRBD1 | TRBJ1-4 | TRBV18 | - | TGTGCCAGCTCACCCCCGGGACAGGTGGATGAAAAACTGTTTTTT | CASSPPGQVDEKLFF
- | TRBJ1-5 | TRBV30 | - | TGTGCCTGGAGTGGAGCTATCAATCAGCCCCAGCATTTT | CAWSGAINQPQHF
TRBD1 | TRBJ2-2 | TRBV4-1 | - | TGCGCCAGCAGCTTAGAGGGGGCAGGCACCGGGGAGCTGTTTTTT | CASSLEGAGTGELFF
- | TRBJ1-5 | TRBV21-1 | - | TGTGCCAGCAGGAACGGGCCGTGGGGTTATCAGCCCCAGCATTTT | CASRNGPWGYQPQHF
- | TRBJ1-1 | TRBV7-3 | - | TGTGCCAGCAGCTTAGTGGCGCTGAACACTGAAGCTTTCTTT | CASSLVALNTEAFF
TRBD1 | TRBJ1-3 | TRBV6-5 | - | TGTGCCAGCAGAAGACAAGGACAGGCGGGCACCATATATTTT | CASRRQGQAGTIYF
- | TRBJ1-6 | TRBV6-5 | - | TGTGCCAGCAGTCTCGGGGTTAGGAATTCACCCCTCCACTTT | CASSLGVRNSPLHF
- | TRBJ1-2 | TRBV6-1 | - | TGTGCCAGCAGGGCGGACAGTAACTATGGCTACACCTTC | CASRADSNYGYTF
- | TRBJ1-2 | TRBV6-5 | once | TGTGCCAGCAGTTACTCCCCGACAGTTCCCTATGGCTACACCTTC | CASSYSPTVPYGYTF
- | TRBJ1-3 | TRBV5-1 | - | TGCGCCAGCAGCGACGGAACCTCCTCTGGAAACACCATATATTTT | CASSDGTSSGNTIYF
- | TRBJ2-1 | TRBV11-3 | - | TGTGCCAGCAGCCCCGGGGGCTCCTACAATGAGCAGTTCTTC | CASSPGGSYNEQFF
- | TRBJ1-1 | TRBV4-2 | - | TGTGCCAGCAGCCGAGGGACGCAGCGCACTGAAGCTTTCTTT | CASSRGTQRTEAFF
- | TRBJ1-1 | TRBV5-1 | - | TGCGCCAGCAGCTTGGCGGCCCCTGGCAAACAATACATGAACACTGAAGCTTTCTTT | CASSLAAPGKQYMNTEAFF
- | TRBJ2-1 | TRBV2 | - | TGTGCCAGCAGCGCCCGTGTGGGTGAGCAGTTCTTC | CASSARVGEQFF
TRBD1 | TRBJ2-1 | TRBV28 | - | TGTGCCAGCAGTCCGTCGGAGGGACAGGGTTACAATGAGCAGTTCTTC | CASSPSEGQGYNEQFF
- | TRBJ2-7 | TRBV19 | - | TGTGCCAGTAGTATAGACCGCAGGGGCAGGAGCTCCTACGAGCAGTACTTC | CASSIDRRGRSSYEQYF
- | TRBJ1-1 | TRBV5-1 | - | TGCGCCAGCAGCCCCGACGGGTTGAACACTGAAGCTTTCTTT | CASSPDGLNTEAFF